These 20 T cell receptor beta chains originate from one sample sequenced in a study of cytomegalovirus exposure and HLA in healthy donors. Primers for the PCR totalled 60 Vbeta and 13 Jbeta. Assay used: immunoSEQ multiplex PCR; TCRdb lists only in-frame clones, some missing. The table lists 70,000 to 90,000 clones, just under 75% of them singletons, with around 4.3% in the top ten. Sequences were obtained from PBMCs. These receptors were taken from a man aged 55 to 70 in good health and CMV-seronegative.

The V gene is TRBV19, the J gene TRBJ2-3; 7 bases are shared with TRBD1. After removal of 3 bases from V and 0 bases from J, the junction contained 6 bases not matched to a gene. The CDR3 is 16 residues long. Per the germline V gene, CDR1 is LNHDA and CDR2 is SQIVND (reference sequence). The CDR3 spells CASSITGTVSTDTQYF. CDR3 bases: TGTGCCAGTAGTATTACCGGGACAGTTAGCACAGATACGCAGTATTTT.

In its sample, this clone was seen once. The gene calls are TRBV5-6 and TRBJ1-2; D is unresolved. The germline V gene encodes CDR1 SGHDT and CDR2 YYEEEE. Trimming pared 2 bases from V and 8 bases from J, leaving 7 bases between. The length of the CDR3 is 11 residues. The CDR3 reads CASSFAGGYTF. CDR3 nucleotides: TGTGCCAGCAGCTTCGCGGGGGGCTACACCTTC.

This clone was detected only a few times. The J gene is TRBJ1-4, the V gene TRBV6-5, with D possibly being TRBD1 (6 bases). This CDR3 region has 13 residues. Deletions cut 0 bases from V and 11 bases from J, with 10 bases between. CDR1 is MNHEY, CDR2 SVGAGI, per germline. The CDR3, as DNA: TGTGCCAGCAGTTACTCAGGGGGAGTGAAACTGTTTTTT. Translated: CASSYSGGVKLFF.

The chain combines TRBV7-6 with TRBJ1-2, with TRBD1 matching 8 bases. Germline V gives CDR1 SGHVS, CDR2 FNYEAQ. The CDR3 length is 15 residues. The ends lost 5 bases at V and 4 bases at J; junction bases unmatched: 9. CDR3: CASSPRPTGAYGYTF. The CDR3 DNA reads TGTGCCAGCAGCCCTAGACCGACAGGGGCCTATGGCTACACCTTC.

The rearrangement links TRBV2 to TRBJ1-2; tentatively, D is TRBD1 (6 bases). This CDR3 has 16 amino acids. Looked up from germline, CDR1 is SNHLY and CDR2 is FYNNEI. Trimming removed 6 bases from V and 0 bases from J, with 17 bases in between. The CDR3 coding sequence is TGTGCCAGCAGCACAGGGAAGAGGGCATCTAACTATGGCTACACCTTC. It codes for CASSTGKRASNYGYTF.

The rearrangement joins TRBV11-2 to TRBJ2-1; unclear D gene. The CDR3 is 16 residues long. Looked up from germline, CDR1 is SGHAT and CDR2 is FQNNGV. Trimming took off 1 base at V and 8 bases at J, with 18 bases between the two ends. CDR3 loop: CASSLGIMVGGDEQFF. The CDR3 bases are TGTGCCAGCAGCTTAGGTATAATGGTGGGTGGAGATGAGCAGTTCTTC.

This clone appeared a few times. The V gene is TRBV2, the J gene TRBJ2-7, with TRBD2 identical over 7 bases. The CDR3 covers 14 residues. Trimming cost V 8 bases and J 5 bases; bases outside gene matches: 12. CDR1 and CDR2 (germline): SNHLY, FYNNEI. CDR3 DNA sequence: TGTGCCAGCGGCGGGACTACCCCGGTCCACGAGCAGTACTTC. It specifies CASGGTTPVHEQYF.

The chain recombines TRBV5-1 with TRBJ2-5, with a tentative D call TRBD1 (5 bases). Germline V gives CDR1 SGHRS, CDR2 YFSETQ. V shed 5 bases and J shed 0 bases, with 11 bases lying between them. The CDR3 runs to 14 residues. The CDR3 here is CASSPDRHQETQYF. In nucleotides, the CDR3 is TGCGCCAGCAGTCCCGACAGACACCAAGAGACCCAGTACTTC.

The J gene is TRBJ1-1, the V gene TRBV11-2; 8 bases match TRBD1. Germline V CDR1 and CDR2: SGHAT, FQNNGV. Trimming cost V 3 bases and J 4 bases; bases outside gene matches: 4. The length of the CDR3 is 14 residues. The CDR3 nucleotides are TGTGCCAGCAGCTTGGACAGGGTTGCCACTGAAGCTTTCTTT. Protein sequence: CASSLDRVATEAFF. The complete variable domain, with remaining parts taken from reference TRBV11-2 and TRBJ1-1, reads EAGVAQSPRYKIIEKRQSVAFWCNPISGHATLYWYQQILGQGPKLLIQFQNNGVVDDSQLPKDRFSAERLKGVDSTLKIQPAKLEDSAVYLCASSLDRVATEAFFGQGTRLTVV.

The CDR3 nucleotides are TGTGCCAGCAGCGTACTAGCGGGGGGAGGAACAGATACGCAGTATTTT. Translated, it gives CASSVLAGGGTDTQYF. The chain couples TRBV25-1 to TRBJ2-3, with 12 bases aligning to TRBD2. Germline CDR1 reads MGHDK; CDR2 reads SYGVNS. J lost 3 bases, V lost 6 bases, and 7 bases had no gene match. The CDR3 is made up of 16 amino acids.

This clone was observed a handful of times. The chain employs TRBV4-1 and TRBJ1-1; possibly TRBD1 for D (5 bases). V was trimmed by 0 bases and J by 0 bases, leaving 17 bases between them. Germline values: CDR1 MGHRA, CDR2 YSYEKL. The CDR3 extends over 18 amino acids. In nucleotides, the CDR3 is TGCGCCAGCAGCCAAGATCGTACAGGCCGGTCCGTGAACACTGAAGCTTTCTTT. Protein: CASSQDRTGRSVNTEAFF.

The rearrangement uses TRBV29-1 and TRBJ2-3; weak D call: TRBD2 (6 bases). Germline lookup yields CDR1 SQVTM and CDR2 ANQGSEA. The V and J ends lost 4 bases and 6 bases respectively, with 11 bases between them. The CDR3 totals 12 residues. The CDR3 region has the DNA TGCAGCGTTGTTGGAGGGAGGGATACGCAGTATTTT. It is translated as CSVVGGRDTQYF.

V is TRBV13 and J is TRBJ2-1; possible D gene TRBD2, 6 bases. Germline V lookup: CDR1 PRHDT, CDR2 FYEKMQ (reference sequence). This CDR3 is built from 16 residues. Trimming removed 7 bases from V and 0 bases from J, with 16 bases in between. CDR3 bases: TGTGCCAGCAACCCCGGGGGAAGGGTCTCCTACAATGAGCAGTTCTTC. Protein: CASNPGGRVSYNEQFF.

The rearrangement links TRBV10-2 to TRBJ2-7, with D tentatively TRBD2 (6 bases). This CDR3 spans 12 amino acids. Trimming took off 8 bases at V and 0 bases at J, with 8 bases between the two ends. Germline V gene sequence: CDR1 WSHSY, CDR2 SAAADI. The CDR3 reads CASQDYSYEQYF. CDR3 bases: TGCGCCAGCCAGGACTACTCCTACGAGCAGTACTTC.

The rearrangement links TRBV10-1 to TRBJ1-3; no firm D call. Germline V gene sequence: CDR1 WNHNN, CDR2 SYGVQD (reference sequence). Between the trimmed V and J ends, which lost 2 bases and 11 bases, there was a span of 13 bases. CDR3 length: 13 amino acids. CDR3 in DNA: TGCGCCAGCAGTGAGACAATCCCTGAGGCCATATATTTT. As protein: CASSETIPEAIYF.

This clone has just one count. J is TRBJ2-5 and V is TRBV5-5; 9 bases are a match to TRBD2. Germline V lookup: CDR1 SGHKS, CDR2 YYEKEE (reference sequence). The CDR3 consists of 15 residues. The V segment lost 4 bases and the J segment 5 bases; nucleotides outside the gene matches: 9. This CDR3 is CASSQGLAEGETQYF. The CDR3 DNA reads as TGTGCCAGCAGCCAGGGACTAGCTGAGGGGGAGACCCAGTACTTC. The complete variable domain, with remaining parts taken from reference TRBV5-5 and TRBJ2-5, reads DAGVTQSPTHLIKTRGQQVTLRCSPISGHKSVSWYQQVLGQGPQFIFQYYEKEERGRGNFPDRFSARQFPNYSSELNVNALLLGDSALYLCASSQGLAEGETQYFGPGTRLLVL.

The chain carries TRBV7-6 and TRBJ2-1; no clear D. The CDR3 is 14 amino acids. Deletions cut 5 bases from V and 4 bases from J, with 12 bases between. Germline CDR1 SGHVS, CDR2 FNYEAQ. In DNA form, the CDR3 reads TGTGCCAGCAGCCACGGCGGCAGATACAATGAGCAGTTCTTC. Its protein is CASSHGGRYNEQFF.

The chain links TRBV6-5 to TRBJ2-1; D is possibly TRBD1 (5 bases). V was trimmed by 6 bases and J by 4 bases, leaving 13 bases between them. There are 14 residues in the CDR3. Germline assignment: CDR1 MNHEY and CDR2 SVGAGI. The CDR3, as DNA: TGTGCCAGCAGGATAATAGGACAATACAATGAGCAGTTCTTC. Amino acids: CASRIIGQYNEQFF.

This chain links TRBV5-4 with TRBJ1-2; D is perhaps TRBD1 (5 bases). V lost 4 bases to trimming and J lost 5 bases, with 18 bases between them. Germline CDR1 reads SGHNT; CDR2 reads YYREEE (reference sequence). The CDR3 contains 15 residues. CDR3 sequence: CASSPLVGVPYGYTF. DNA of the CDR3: TGTGCCAGCAGCCCCCTGGTAGGGGTCCCATATGGCTACACCTTC.

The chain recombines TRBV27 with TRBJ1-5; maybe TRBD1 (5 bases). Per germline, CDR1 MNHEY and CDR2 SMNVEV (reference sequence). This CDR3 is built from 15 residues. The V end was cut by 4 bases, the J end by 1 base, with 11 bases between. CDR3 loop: CASSSRVVSNQPQHF. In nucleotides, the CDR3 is TGTGCCAGCAGTTCCAGGGTGGTCAGCAATCAGCCCCAGCATTTT.